These T cell receptor beta chains were read from a single sample in a study of blood T cell repertoires in COVID-19. Using immunoSEQ multiplex PCR, the repertoire was profiled, and TCRdb retains in-frame clones only, with some absent. The profile shows over 60,000 clones, roughly 90% of them singletons. What was sequenced was peripheral blood. The source is a man aged 55-75 years with acute or convalescent COVID-19. Each CDR3 is given with its conserved first and last residue. A row's size may be missing; if present it is once, few, many or a size class.

size,V,J,CDR3
few,TRBV7-9,TRBJ2-1,CASSHLYGEQFF
NA,TRBV6-5,TRBJ1-1,CASSRTAPGTEAFF
NA,TRBV5-1,TRBJ2-3,CASSLASGGPSTDTQYF
medium-sized,TRBV4-2,TRBJ2-7,CASSLEGDSSYEQYF
NA,TRBV9,TRBJ2-1,CASSVGSLVLYNEQFF
NA,TRBV4-1,TRBJ2-4,CASRDSLAKNIQYF
NA,TRBV11-2,TRBJ1-1,CASSIIRGPVEAFF
NA,TRBV15,TRBJ2-1,CATSGGHLNEQFF
NA,TRBV7-9,TRBJ1-5,CASSPQGAPNQPQHF
NA,TRBV5-4,TRBJ2-1,CASAERGGRNEQFF
NA,TRBV5-4,TRBJ2-2,CASSIDRQGFGELFF
NA,TRBV6-6,TRBJ1-5,CASSYSTRQDNQPQHF
NA,TRBV27,TRBJ2-3,CASSLWDRLTDTQYF
NA,TRBV27,TRBJ2-7,CASSLSATGPEQYF
NA,TRBV3-1/TRBV3-2,TRBJ2-1,CASSQGRGSEQFF
once,TRBV7-9,TRBJ1-2,CASSIGTLYGYTF
NA,TRBV2,TRBJ1-2,CASSEDRDYGYTF
NA,TRBV11-3,TRBJ2-1,CASSSGLAGFPYNEQFF
once,TRBV21-1,TRBJ1-2,CAGGRGSLNYGYTF
NA,TRBV2,TRBJ1-2,CASKKGQEINYGYTF
NA,TRBV7-8,TRBJ2-5,CASSPGGPLRETQYF
NA,TRBV4-1,TRBJ1-2,CASSPNRGPGGYTF
NA,TRBV6-6,TRBJ1-5,CASSVINRGPGVLGSNQPQHF
NA,TRBV6-6,TRBJ2-7,CASSSRQGLNEQYF
NA,TRBV27,TRBJ2-5,CASSVRGVGTQYF
NA,TRBV24-1,TRBJ2-1,CATRDSHNEQFF
NA,TRBV28,TRBJ1-6,CASTLTGAPNSPLHF